One T cell receptor (beta chain) is described in this entry. Its antigen is currently unknown. These data are taken from a study of T cell responses to AZD1222 COVID-19 vaccine. Regarding the study as a whole: Recipients of AZD1222 seropositive at baseline numbered only 5 or 6. Females made up more of the donors, who were largely white British, and clonal diversity may have come out too low.

Generated by immunoSEQ multiplex PCR, the TCRdb table keeps only in-frame clones and is missing some. The sample records more than 95,000 clones, 89% being singletons. CDR3 length: 18 residues. Germline CDR1 and CDR2: LNHNV and YYDKDF (reference sequence). Unmatched junction bases numbered 13, after V lost 5 bases and J lost 0 bases. The source was peripheral blood, collected 28 days after the second AZD1222 dose. V is TRBV15 and J is TRBJ1-5, with 7 positions matching TRBD1. This clonotype originated in an adult who received the AZD1222 COVID-19 vaccine. This chain's CDR3 is CATSLGQASYYSNQPQHF. DNA of the CDR3: TGTGCCACCAGCCTAGGACAGGCGTCCTACTATAGCAATCAGCCCCAGCATTTT.